This T cell receptor (beta chain) appears in the sequencing data of a study of long-term antiretroviral therapy in people with HIV (dated by TCRdb to 2022 to 2024). Looking at the study overall: The earliest samples were collected approximately a decade before the 2015 WHO recommendation for immediate ART, a period when ART was typically delayed until CD4 counts fell. From 25 to 30 adults with confirmed HIV infection, the cohort provided roughly 200 cryopreserved PBMC samples, gathered serially across a mean of around six years (range 1-12). Whether ART initiation and durable HIV suppression were associated with changes in peripheral blood TRB repertoire composition and diversity was tested in a retrospective serial study. About 35% of the 30 participants with HIV were female. No cross-contamination during QIAcube processing was shown when test extractions of a monoclonal T-cell line were performed alongside about 30 polyclonal samples.

CDR1 and CDR2, per the germline V gene, are SGDLS and YYNGEE. The V end gives up 4 bases and the J end 6 bases, leaving 13 bases in the junction not matched to a gene. From its cysteine to its phenylalanine, the CDR3 spans 15 amino acids. CDR3 DNA is the only sequence kept; it has 45 bases, read in frame from the first base. Details on this clone: It has no known antigen specificity. Within one base of it there is no much larger clone, and no base qualities were kept.

Inclusion was restricted to participants for whom at least one PBMC sample before ART initiation and at least two post-ART samples were available. Every participant with HIV received treatment in the United States of America. Before DNA extraction, cryopreserved samples of roughly 1-10 million PBMC were thawed and washed. At the time of the earliest PBMC sample for each participant with HIV, ages ranged from 23 to 54 years. Each participant contributed PBMC samples from 1-4 timepoints before ART initiation and 2-8 timepoints after ART initiation, with a median of 7 samples. Serial HIV viral load, CD4+ T-cell count, ART history and demographic data were obtained for every participant. Genomic DNA was extracted from unsorted PBMC with a Qiagen kit on a QIAcube, with processing performed in batches of 12 samples. Sequencing of the TRB variable region was done with the immunoSEQ hsTCRB v3.0 assay at survey level resolution. TRB sequencing targeted a depth of about 40,000-55,000 T-cell genomes per sample. TRB libraries were pooled and sequenced on an Illumina MiSeq using a v3 150-cycle kit. The original pipeline was this. Repertoire analysis was performed in R inside a reproducible Nextflow workflow that covered QC, data transformation and analysis. Custom analyses were implemented in LymphoSeq2, an R package for AIRR-Seq data exploration. Several samples that yielded fewer than 5000 total TRB sequences were excluded, so that 150 to 200 HIV repertoires were analyzed. Among the 188 retained HIV repertoires, 59 were collected before ART initiation and 129 were collected after ART initiation. Repertoires were downsampled to 5000 TRB nucleotide sequences, and summary statistics were averaged over 100 downsampling iterations. TRB sequences were retained for analysis only if CDR3 regions of at least seven amino acids were present. Diversity was assessed using a clonality score derived from Shannon entropy and using the Gini coefficient. Repertoire networks linked the top 5000 CDR3 amino acid sequences whenever two sequences differed by an edit distance of one. GLIPH2 predicted antigen specificity groups and MHC restriction for TRB CDR3 amino acid sequences. To flag known associations with CMV, EBV, HIV or tissue antigens, CDR3 amino acid sequences were compared against VDJdb and McPAS-TCR. Pre-ART, post-ART and control groups were compared with Wilcoxon signed-rank tests and Holm-Bonferroni correction. The table was pulled from immuneACCESS by TCRdb, which kept in-frame rearrangements only. Such tables lose some clones; where checked, under half of the loss comes from unresolved V genes, and the rest has no known cause. V and J calls and clone size are copied from that table; D and trimming were computed from the DNA. Here the sample has about 33,000 clones; 95% to 97% occur a single time. Around 2% of the sample comes from the top ten.

Results the study describes overall, beyond this receptor: Owing to limited PBMC availability, only the TCR beta chain was sequenced, without alpha chain pairing. A significant increase in TRB diversity was found to be associated with ART initiation, although TRB diversity was observed to remain significantly below that of transplant donor controls even after long-term ART. Compared with controls, HIV repertoires had narrower CDR3 length ranges, and the network structure pointed to an antigen-experienced repertoire that shifted only slightly toward naive after ART. Expanded TRB clones identified before ART initiation dominated the repertoire across all time points, though the dominance fluctuated and decreased in many PLHIV after ART. Because pre-ART samples had limited cell numbers, unsorted PBMC were profiled rather than sorted CD4+ and CD8+ T cells. Samples dated from the mid-2000s to the late 2010s, and the ART regimens used may be less effective than current ones. No data were available on ART adherence, viral resistance or therapy changes, limiting inferences about post-ART repertoire changes.

The chain is encoded by TRBV9 joined to TRBJ2-7, with TRBD1 identical over 7 junction bases. The sequence was collected from a man aged 25-45 years with HIV. This specimen consisted of unsorted PBMCs, obtained 6.5 to 6.6 years after starting antiretroviral therapy. The DNA reads TGTGCCAGCAGCAACCGGGACAGTCCTACCTCCGAGCAGTACTTC. It encodes CASSNRDSPTSEQYF.